This T cell receptor beta chain was captured in a study of shared clonotypes between healthy human individuals. It was at deep level that the assay was run. Here immunoSEQ multiplex PCR was the method, and the copy in TCRdb shows in-frame clones only, minus some. Among millions of clones listed, around nine tenths were seen once. The CDR3 runs 13 residues. The germline CDR1 and CDR2 sequences are MNHEY and SVGAGI. V was cut by 6 bases and J by 9 bases, with 12 bases left in between. The sample consisted of naive CD4+ T cells sorted from blood. This sample's subset: CD45RA+ positively selected. The chain uses TRBV6-5 and TRBJ1-6; D is uncertain. The source is a man aged 18 to 30 in good health. The CDR3: CASRPPAGSPLHF. Here the CDR3 DNA reads TGTGCCAGCAGACCCCCCGCAGGTTCACCCCTCCACTTT.